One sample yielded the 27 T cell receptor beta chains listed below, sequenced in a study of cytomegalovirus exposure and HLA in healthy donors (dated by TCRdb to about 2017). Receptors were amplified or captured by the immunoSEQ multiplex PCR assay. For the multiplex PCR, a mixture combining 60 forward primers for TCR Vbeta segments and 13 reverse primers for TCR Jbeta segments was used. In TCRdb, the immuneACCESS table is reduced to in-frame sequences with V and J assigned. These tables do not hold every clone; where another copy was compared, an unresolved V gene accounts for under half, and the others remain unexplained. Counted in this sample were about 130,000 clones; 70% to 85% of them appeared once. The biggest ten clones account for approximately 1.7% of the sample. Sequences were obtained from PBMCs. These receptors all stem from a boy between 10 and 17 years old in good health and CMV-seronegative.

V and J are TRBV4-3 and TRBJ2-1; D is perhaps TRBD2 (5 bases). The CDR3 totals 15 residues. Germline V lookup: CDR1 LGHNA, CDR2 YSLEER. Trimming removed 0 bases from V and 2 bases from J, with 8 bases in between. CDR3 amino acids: CASSQDRGPYNEQFF. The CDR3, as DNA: TGCGCCAGCAGCCAAGATCGAGGGCCCTACAATGAGCAGTTCTTC.

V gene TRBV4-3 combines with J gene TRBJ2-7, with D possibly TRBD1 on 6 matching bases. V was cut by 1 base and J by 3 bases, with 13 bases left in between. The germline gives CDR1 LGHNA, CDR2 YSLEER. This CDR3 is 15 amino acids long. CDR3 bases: TGCGCCAGCAGCCAAGGCCGGGACACTAACTACGAGCAGTACTTC. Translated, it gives CASSQGRDTNYEQYF.

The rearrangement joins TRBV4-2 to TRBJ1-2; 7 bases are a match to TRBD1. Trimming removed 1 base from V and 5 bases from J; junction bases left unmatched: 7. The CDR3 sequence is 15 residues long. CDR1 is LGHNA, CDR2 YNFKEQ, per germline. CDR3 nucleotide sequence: TGTGCCAGCAGCCAAGGGTCGGAGGGGGCTTATGGCTACACCTTC. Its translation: CASSQGSEGAYGYTF.

Here the CDR3 DNA reads TGTGCCAGCAGCTGGAAGACAGGGGGTTATGAAAAACTGTTTTTT. Its translation: CASSWKTGGYEKLFF. The chain recombines TRBV7-2 with TRBJ1-4; 9 nucleotides align to TRBD1. The CDR3 length is 15 residues. Trimming cost V 4 bases and J 6 bases; bases outside gene matches: 6. CDR1 SGHTA and CDR2 FQGNSA come from the germline V gene. Combining the CDR3 with reference TRBV7-2 and TRBJ1-4 gives the whole variable domain GAGVSQSPSNKVTEKGKDVELRCDPISGHTALYWYRQSLGQGLEFLIYFQGNSAPDKSGLPSDRFSAERTGGSVSTLTIQRTQQEDSAVYLCASSWKTGGYEKLFFGSGTQLSVL.

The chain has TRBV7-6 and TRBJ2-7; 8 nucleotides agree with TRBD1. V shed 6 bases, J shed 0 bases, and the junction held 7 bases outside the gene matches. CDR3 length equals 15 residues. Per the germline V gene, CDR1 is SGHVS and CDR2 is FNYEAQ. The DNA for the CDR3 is TGTGCCAGCAGTCTAGGGACAGGACTCTCCTACGAGCAGTACTTC. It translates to CASSLGTGLSYEQYF.

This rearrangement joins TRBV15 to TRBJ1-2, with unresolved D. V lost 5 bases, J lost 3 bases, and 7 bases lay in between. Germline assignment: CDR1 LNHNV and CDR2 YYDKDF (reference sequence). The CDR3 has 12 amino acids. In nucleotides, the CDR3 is TGTGCCACCAGCCCGTCGGACTATGGCTACACCTTC. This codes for CATSPSDYGYTF.

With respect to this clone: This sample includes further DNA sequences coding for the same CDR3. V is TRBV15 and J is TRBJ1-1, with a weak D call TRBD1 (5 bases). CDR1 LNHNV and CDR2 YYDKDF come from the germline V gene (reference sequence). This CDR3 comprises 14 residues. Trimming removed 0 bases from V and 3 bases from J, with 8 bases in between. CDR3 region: CATSRDRGYTEAFF. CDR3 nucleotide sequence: TGTGCCACCAGCAGAGATCGGGGGTACACTGAAGCTTTCTTT.

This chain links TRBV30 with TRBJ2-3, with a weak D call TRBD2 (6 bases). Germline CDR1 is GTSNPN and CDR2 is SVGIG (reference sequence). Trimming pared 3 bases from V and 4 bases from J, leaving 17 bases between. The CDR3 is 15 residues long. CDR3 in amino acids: CAWSRNSGVADTQYF. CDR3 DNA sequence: TGTGCCTGGAGCCGTAATAGCGGAGTTGCAGATACGCAGTATTTT.

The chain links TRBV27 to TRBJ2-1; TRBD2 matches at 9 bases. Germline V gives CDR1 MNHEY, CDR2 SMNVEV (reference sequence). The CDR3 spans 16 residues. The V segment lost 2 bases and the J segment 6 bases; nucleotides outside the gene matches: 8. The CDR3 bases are TGTGCCAGCAGTTTACGGCGGGAGGGACGTTTCAATGAGCAGTTCTTC. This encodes CASSLRREGRFNEQFF.

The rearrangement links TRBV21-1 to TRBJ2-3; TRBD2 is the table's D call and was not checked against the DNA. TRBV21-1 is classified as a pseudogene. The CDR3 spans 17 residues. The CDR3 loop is CASSTDLAGDRLDTQYF. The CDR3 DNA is TGTGCCAGCAGCACCGATTTAGCGGGAGATCGGTTAGATACGCAGTATTTT.

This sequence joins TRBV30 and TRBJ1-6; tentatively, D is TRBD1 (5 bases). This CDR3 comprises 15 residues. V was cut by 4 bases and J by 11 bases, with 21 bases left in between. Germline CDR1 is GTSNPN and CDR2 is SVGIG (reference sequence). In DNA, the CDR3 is TGTGCCTGGATGGACACGCCCCTGACAGCAGCACCCCTCCACTTT. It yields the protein CAWMDTPLTAAPLHF.

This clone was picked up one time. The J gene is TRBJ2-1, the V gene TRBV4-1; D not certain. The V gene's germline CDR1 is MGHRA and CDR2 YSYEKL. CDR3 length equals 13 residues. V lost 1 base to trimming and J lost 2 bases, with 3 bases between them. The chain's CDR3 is CASSQGAYNEQFF. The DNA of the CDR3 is TGCGCCAGCAGCCAAGGAGCCTACAATGAGCAGTTCTTC.

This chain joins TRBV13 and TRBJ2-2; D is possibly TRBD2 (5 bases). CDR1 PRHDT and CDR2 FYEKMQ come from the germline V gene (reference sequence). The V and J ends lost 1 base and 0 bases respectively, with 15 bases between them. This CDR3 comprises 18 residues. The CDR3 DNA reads TGTGCCAGCAGCTTAGCCGTCAGGACTCTCGCGAACACCGGGGAGCTGTTTTTT. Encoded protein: CASSLAVRTLANTGELFF.

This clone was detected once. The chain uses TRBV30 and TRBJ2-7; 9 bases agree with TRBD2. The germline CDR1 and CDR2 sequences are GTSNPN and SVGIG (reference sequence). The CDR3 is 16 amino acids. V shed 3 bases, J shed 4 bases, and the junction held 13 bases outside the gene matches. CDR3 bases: TGTGCCTGGAGCCAACTAGCGGGCTTTCCCCCTTACGAGCAGTACTTC. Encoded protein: CAWSQLAGFPPYEQYF.

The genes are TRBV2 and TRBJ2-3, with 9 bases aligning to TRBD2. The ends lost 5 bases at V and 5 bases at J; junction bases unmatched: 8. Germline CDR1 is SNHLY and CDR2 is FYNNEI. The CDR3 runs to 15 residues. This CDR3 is CASSPGGRAEDTQYF. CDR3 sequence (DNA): TGTGCCAGCAGTCCCGGCGGGAGGGCCGAAGATACGCAGTATTTT.

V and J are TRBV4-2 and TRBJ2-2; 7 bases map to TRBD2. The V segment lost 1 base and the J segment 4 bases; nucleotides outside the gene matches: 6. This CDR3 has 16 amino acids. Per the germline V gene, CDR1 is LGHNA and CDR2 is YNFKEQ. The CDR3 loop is CASSQAPGGGTGELFF. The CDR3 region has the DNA TGTGCCAGCAGCCAAGCCCCGGGAGGAGGCACCGGGGAGCTGTTTTTT.

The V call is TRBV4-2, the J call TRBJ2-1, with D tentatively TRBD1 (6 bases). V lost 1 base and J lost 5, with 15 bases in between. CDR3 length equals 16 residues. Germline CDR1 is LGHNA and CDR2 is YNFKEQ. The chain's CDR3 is CASSQVHYRTDNEQFF. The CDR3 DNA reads TGTGCCAGCAGCCAAGTACATTACAGGACAGACAATGAGCAGTTCTTC.

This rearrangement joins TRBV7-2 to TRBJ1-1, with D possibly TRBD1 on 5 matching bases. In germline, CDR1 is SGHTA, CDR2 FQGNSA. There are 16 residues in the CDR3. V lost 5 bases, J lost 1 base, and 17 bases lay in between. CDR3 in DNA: TGTGCCAGCAGCCCTAACCGGGGAGGGACGAACACTGAAGCTTTCTTT. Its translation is CASSPNRGGTNTEAFF.

The CDR3 DNA reads TGTGCCAGCAGCTTAGGGACAGAAAACAATGAGCAGTTCTTC. Translation gives CASSLGTENNEQFF. J is TRBJ2-1 and V is TRBV7-3, with 7 bases lining up with TRBD1. V trimming: 2 bases; J trimming: 5 bases; junction bases outside the gene matches: 3. CDR1 is SGHTA and CDR2 is FQGTGA in the germline V gene. The CDR3 has 14 residues.

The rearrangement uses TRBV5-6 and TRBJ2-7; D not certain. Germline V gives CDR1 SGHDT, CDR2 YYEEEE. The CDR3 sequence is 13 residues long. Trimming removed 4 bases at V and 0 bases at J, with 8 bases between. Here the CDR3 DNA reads TGTGCCAGCAGCCCAACCTACTCCTACGAGCAGTACTTC. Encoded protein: CASSPTYSYEQYF.

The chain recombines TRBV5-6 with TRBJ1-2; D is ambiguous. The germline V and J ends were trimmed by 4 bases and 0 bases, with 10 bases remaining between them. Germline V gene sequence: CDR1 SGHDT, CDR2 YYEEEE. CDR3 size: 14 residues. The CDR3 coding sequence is TGTGCCAGCAGCCTGACAACCTCTAACTATGGCTACACCTTC. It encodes CASSLTTSNYGYTF.

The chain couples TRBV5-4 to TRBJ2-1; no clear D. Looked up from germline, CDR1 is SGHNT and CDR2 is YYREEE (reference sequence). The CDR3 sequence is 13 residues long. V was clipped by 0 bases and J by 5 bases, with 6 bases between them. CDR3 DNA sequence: TGTGCCAGCAGCTTGGGGGCCAACAATGAGCAGTTCTTC. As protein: CASSLGANNEQFF.

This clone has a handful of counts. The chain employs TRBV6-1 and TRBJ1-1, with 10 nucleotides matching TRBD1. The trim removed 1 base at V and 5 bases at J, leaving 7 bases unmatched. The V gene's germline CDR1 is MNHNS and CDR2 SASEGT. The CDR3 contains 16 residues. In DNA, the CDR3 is TGTGCCAGCAGTGAAGTGGCAGGGACAGGGGAAACTGAAGCTTTCTTT. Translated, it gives CASSEVAGTGETEAFF.

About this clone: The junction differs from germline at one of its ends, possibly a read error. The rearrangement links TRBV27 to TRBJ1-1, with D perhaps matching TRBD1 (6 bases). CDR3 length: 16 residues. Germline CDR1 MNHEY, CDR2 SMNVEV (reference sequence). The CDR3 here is CASSLSATYRVSEAFF. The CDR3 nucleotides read TGTGCCAGCAGTTTATCGGCCACCTACAGGGTATCTGAGGCTTTCTTT.

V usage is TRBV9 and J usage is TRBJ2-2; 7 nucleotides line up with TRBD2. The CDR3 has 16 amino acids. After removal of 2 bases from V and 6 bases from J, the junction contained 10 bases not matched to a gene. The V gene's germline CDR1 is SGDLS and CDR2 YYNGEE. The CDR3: CASSVSLAANPGELFF. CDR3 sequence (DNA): TGTGCCAGCAGCGTCTCCCTAGCGGCAAATCCCGGGGAGCTGTTTTTT. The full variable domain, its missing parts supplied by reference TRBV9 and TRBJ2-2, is DSGVTQTPKHLITATGQRVTLRCSPRSGDLSVYWYQQSLDQGLQFLIQYYNGEERAKGNILERFSAQQFPDLHSELNLSSLELGDSALYFCASSVSLAANPGELFFGEGSRLTVL.

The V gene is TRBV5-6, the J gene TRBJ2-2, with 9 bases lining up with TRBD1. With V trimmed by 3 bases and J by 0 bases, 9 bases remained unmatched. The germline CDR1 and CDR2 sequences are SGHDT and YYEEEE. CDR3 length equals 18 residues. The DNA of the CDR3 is TGTGCCAGCAGCTCTAGGACAGGGGACCTTCCGAACACCGGGGAGCTGTTTTTT. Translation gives CASSSRTGDLPNTGELFF.

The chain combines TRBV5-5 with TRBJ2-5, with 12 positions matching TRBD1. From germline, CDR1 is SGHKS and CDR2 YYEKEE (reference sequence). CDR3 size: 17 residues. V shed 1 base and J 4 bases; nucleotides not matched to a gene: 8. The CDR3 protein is CASSLITGQGAGETQYF. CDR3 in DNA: TGTGCCAGCAGCTTGATAACGGGACAGGGGGCGGGAGAGACCCAGTACTTC.